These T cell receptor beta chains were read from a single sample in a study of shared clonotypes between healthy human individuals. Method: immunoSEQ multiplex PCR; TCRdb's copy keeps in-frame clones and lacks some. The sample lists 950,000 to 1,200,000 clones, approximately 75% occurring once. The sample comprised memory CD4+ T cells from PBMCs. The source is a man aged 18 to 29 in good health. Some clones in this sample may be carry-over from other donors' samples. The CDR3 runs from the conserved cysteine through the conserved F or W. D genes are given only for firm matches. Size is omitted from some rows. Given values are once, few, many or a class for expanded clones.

TGCGCCAGCAGCTTCGGACAGGGCAATGAGCAGTTCTTC | CASSFGQGNEQFF | TRBJ2-1 | TRBD1 | TRBV5-1 | -
TGTGCCAGCAGCTTAAGCCCGGGCGGCGGCACTGAAGCTTTCTTT | CASSLSPGGGTEAFF | TRBJ1-1 | - | TRBV7-9 | -
TGTGCCACCACCGGGACAGGGCGTGAAAAACTGTTTTTT | CATTGTGREKLFF | TRBJ1-4 | TRBD1 | TRBV2 | -
TGTGCCAGCAGCCTACGGATATACACAGATACGCAGTATTTT | CASSLRIYTDTQYF | TRBJ2-3 | - | TRBV6-5 | -
TGTGCCAGCAGCCAAGCGGCGACAGGGTCGGAAAACATTCAGTACTTC | CASSQAATGSENIQYF | TRBJ2-4 | TRBD1 | TRBV4-2 | -
TGCGCCAGCAGCGTCACCGGGACTAGCGTCCACAATGAGCAGTTCTTC | CASSVTGTSVHNEQFF | TRBJ2-1 | TRBD2 | TRBV5-1 | -
TGTGCCAGCAGCTCAGGAGCGGACAGCTCCTACGAGCAGTACTTC | CASSSGADSSYEQYF | TRBJ2-7 | - | TRBV7-8 | few
TGTGCCAGCAGAACCCACGATCGGCAGGGGATGGGTGAAGCTTTCTTT | CASRTHDRQGMGEAFF | TRBJ1-1 | - | TRBV21-1 | -
TGTGCCAGTAGGTGGAATGGGCTAGGACCCGGGGAGCTGTTTTTT | CASRWNGLGPGELFF | TRBJ2-2 | - | TRBV19 | -
TGCAGTGCTGGGACAGCAGAGACCCAGTACTTC | CSAGTAETQYF | TRBJ2-5 | TRBD1 | TRBV20-1 | -
TGTGCCAGCAGTCTAGTGGGACTACACACCGGGGAGCTGTTTTTT | CASSLVGLHTGELFF | TRBJ2-2 | TRBD2 | TRBV28 | -
TGTGCCAGCAGTGCCACTGGACAGGGTCTGCCGCAGTACTTC | CASSATGQGLPQYF | TRBJ2-7 | TRBD1 | TRBV2 | -
TGTGCCAGCAGCTTAGAGGCGGACTACAATGAGCAGTTCTTC | CASSLEADYNEQFF | TRBJ2-1 | - | TRBV11-3 | -
TGCAGCGTCGCGCCAGGGACTAGCACAGATACGCAGTATTTT | CSVAPGTSTDTQYF | TRBJ2-3 | - | TRBV29-1 | -
TGCAGCGTTCAGAGGGAGATGAACACCGGGGAGCTGTTTTTT | CSVQREMNTGELFF | TRBJ2-2 | - | TRBV29-1 | -
TGTGCCAGCAGTCCCTCTCTGGGGGCAGGGAGGTACACTGAAGCTTTCTTT | CASSPSLGAGRYTEAFF | TRBJ1-1 | - | TRBV28 | -
TGTGCCAGCAGCTTAGCGAAAGGGGGCACCGGGGAGCTGTTTTTT | CASSLAKGGTGELFF | TRBJ2-2 | - | TRBV7-9 | -
TGTGCCAGCAGCTCCTCGGGAGCCTCAGGGGAGCAGTTCTTC | CASSSSGASGEQFF | TRBJ2-1 | - | TRBV11-3 | -
TGTGCCAGCAGCTACGCCTATACCTCAGGGGGGGGAAGAGTCGGTGGCACTGAAGCTTTCTTT | CASSYAYTSGGGRVGGTEAFF | TRBJ1-1 | TRBD1 | TRBV7-8 | -
TGTGCCAGCAGCTTAGCGGGGGGCATGGGTGAGCAGTTCTTC | CASSLAGGMGEQFF | TRBJ2-1 | - | TRBV7-9 | -
TGCGCCAGCAGCCAAGATTTCTCGAGGGGTGGCTACACCTTC | CASSQDFSRGGYTF | TRBJ1-2 | - | TRBV4-3 | -
TGTGCCAGCAGTTCGTATTTCTACGGGGAGCTGTTTTTT | CASSSYFYGELFF | TRBJ2-2 | - | TRBV28 | -
TGTGCCAGCAGCTCCTTAGCGGGAGGGGTGACAGATACGCAGTATTTT | CASSSLAGGVTDTQYF | TRBJ2-3 | TRBD2 | TRBV11-2 | -
TGTGCCAGCAGTTTACTTGGGACAGAAAACATTCAGTACTTC | CASSLLGTENIQYF | TRBJ2-4 | TRBD1 | TRBV27 | once
TGTGCCAGCAGTTCCGGAGGCGGGACAGGTTATGAGCAGTTCTTC | CASSSGGGTGYEQFF | TRBJ2-1 | TRBD1 | TRBV6-5 | -
TGTGCCAGTAGTAACCGCTGGACAGGGGAGAATCAGCCCCAGCATTTT | CASSNRWTGENQPQHF | TRBJ1-5 | TRBD1 | TRBV19 | -
TGTGCCAGCAGCCTTACGTCGAGCAGTCCAGATACGCAGTATTTT | CASSLTSSSPDTQYF | TRBJ2-3 | - | TRBV11-2 | -
TGTGCCAGCTTTGGGTGGGGGGCAGCATACAATGAGCAGTTCTTC | CASFGWGAAYNEQFF | TRBJ2-1 | - | TRBV28 | -
TGCGCCAGCAGCCCGGGGACAGCTCTTCTGGAGCAGTTCTTC | CASSPGTALLEQFF | TRBJ2-1 | TRBD1 | TRBV5-1 | -
TGTGCCAGCAGGAATAGCGGGAGCTACAATGAGCAGTTCTTC | CASRNSGSYNEQFF | TRBJ2-1 | TRBD2 | TRBV28 | -
TGTGCCACCAGCAGAGTAAGTCCCTCACAGGGGATTGAGCAGTTCTTC | CATSRVSPSQGIEQFF | TRBJ2-1 | TRBD1 | TRBV15 | -
TGCGCCAGCAGTCAATCGGGGGGACTGCAAGGCTACACCTTC | CASSQSGGLQGYTF | TRBJ1-2 | - | TRBV23-1 | -
TGTGCCAGCAGTGAATATTTGTCAGGGGGCGTCGGCTACACCTTC | CASSEYLSGGVGYTF | TRBJ1-2 | TRBD1 | TRBV2 | -
TGCAGCGTTGAACGACGGCAGGGAGAGACCCAGTACTTC | CSVERRQGETQYF | TRBJ2-5 | - | TRBV29-1 | -
TGTGCCAGCAGCTCACAGGTACTCCAAGAGACCCAGTACTTC | CASSSQVLQETQYF | TRBJ2-5 | - | TRBV7-9 | -
TGCGCCAGCAGCCAAGAAGACCTAGCGGGAGGGAGCTCCTACAATGAGCAGTTCTTC | CASSQEDLAGGSSYNEQFF | TRBJ2-1 | TRBD2 | TRBV4-1 | -
TGCAGCCTCAGGGGGGATGTTAATGAGCAGTTCTTC | CSLRGDVNEQFF | TRBJ2-1 | - | TRBV29-1 | -
TGTGCCAGCAGCTCAGGGCCCTACGAGCAGTACTTC | CASSSGPYEQYF | TRBJ2-7 | - | TRBV28 | -
TGTGCCATCATGAAGGGGGGGCTTTACAATGAGCAGTTCTTC | CAIMKGGLYNEQFF | TRBJ2-1 | - | TRBV10-3 | -
TGTGCCAGCAGCACTTACCAGGGACAGGACTATGGCTACACCTTC | CASSTYQGQDYGYTF | TRBJ1-2 | TRBD1 | TRBV11-2 | -
TGCAGCGCCTTGACAGGCCCCCCTGGGGAGACCCAGTACTTC | CSALTGPPGETQYF | TRBJ2-5 | - | TRBV29-1 | -
TGTGCCAGCAGATCACCGGGACTAGCGGGGACCGGGGAGCTGTTTTTT | CASRSPGLAGTGELFF | TRBJ2-2 | TRBD2 | TRBV6-6 | -
TGTGCCAGTATCCTTACTATAGGCAATGAGCAGTTCTTC | CASILTIGNEQFF | TRBJ2-1 | - | TRBV2 | -
TGTGCCAGCAGCACAAAATGGGGGACCTGGGAGGAAGAGACCCAGTACTTC | CASSTKWGTWEEETQYF | TRBJ2-5 | - | TRBV7-9 | -
TGTGCCAGCAGCTTCCCACGGGCCGGGGAGCTGTTTTTT | CASSFPRAGELFF | TRBJ2-2 | - | TRBV7-3 | -
TGTGCCAGCAGCACAGGACAGAACCAAGAGACCCAGTACTTC | CASSTGQNQETQYF | TRBJ2-5 | - | TRBV9 | -
TGTGCCAGCGTACCAAATGGGCTAGCGGGGAATGAGCAGTTCTTC | CASVPNGLAGNEQFF | TRBJ2-1 | TRBD2 | TRBV7-9 | -
TGTGCCAGCTCACCGGACAGGGTCACAGATACGCAGTATTTT | CASSPDRVTDTQYF | TRBJ2-3 | TRBD1 | TRBV18 | -
TGCAGTGCTTTCTACAGTGCGCAGTATTTT | CSAFYSAQYF | TRBJ2-3 | - | TRBV20-1 | -